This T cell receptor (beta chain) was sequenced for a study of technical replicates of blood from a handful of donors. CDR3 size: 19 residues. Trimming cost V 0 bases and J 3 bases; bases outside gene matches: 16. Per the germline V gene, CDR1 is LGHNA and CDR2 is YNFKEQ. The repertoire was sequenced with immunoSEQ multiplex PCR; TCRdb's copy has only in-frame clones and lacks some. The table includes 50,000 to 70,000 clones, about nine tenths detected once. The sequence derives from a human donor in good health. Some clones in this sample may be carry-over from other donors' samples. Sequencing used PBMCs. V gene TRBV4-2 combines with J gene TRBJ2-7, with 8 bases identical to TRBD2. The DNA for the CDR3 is TGTGCCAGCAGCCAAGAGTTGCGAACTCGGCGGGGGGCGGGCTACGAGCAGTACTTC. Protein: CASSQELRTRRGAGYEQYF.